The 23 T cell receptor beta chains reported below all come from one sample, sequenced in a study of shared clonotypes between healthy human individuals. Libraries were prepared by immunoSEQ multiplex PCR; TCRdb keeps only in-frame clonotypes and omits some of them. The sample lists some 2,500,000 clones, just under 95% seen once, with around 0.38% in the top ten. The sequencing sample was made of naive CD4+ T cells from PBMCs. The subset was: CD45RA+ positively selected. The origin of the receptors is a man between 18 and 29 years old in good health. Some clones in this sample may be carry-over from other donors' samples.

The chain links TRBV28 to TRBJ2-1, with D unresolved. The CDR3 has 13 residues. Germline-derived CDR1 and CDR2 are MDHEN and SYDVKM. V shed 7 bases and J shed 1 base, with 8 bases lying between them. The CDR3 is CASTLDSYNEQFF. The CDR3 nucleotides read TGTGCCAGCACCCTAGATTCCTACAATGAGCAGTTCTTC.

The sample holds one count of this clone. The chain is built from TRBV9 and TRBJ1-2; D perhaps matches TRBD1 (5 bases). Germline lookup yields CDR1 SGDLS and CDR2 YYNGEE. V lost 0 bases to trimming and J lost 4 bases, with 10 bases between them. The CDR3 covers 14 residues. CDR3 sequence: CASSVVGAGYGYTF. In nucleotides, the CDR3 is TGTGCCAGCAGCGTAGTAGGGGCTGGCTATGGCTACACCTTC.

Concerning this clone itself: The same CDR3 arises from other DNA sequences in this sample as well. The chain combines TRBV7-9 with TRBJ1-1; D remains unclear. CDR3 length equals 13 residues. Germline CDR1 is SEHNR and CDR2 is FQNEAQ (reference sequence). Trimming removed 5 bases from V and 0 bases from J, with 7 bases in between. CDR3 DNA sequence: TGTGCCAGCAGCCTCGAGATGAACACTGAAGCTTTCTTT. Its translation: CASSLEMNTEAFF.

V and J are TRBV2 and TRBJ2-1; 8 bases map to TRBD1. The CDR3 contains 15 residues. Germline V gene data show CDR1 as SNHLY and CDR2 as FYNNEI. The V and J ends lost 6 bases and 1 base, in that order; junction bases with no gene match: 5. As DNA, the CDR3 is TGTGCCAGCAGCGACACAGGGGGTTCCTACAATGAGCAGTTCTTC. It encodes CASSDTGGSYNEQFF. The full variable domain, in which reference TRBV2 and TRBJ2-1 provide the parts outside the CDR3, is EPEVTQTPSHQVTQMGQEVILRCVPISNHLYFYWYRQILGQKVEFLVSFYNNEISEKSEIFDDQFSVERPDGSNFTLKIRSTKLEDSAMYFCASSDTGGSYNEQFFGPGTRLTVL.

The rearrangement links TRBV5-8 to TRBJ2-1; D may be TRBD2 (6 bases). This CDR3 has 15 residues. The V gene's germline CDR1 is SGHTS and CDR2 YDEGEE. V shed 0 bases and J shed 2 bases, with 9 bases lying between them. The CDR3 DNA reads as TGTGCCAGCAGCTTGGGGCGGGGCCCCTACAATGAGCAGTTCTTC. Residues: CASSLGRGPYNEQFF. Based on the CDR3 plus reference TRBV5-8 and TRBJ2-1, the full variable domain is EAGVTQSPTHLIKTRGQQATLRCSPISGHTSVYWYQQALGLGLQFLLWYDEGEERNRGNFPPRFSGRQFPNYSSELNVNALELEDSALYLCASSLGRGPYNEQFFGPGTRLTVL.

This chain connects TRBV9 to TRBJ1-1, with D unresolved. Trimming stripped 0 bases from V and 1 base from J, with 10 bases between. CDR1 SGDLS and CDR2 YYNGEE come from the germline V gene. This CDR3 spans 15 amino acids. Here the CDR3 DNA reads TGTGCCAGCAGCGTAGGTGGAAGACCGAACACTGAAGCTTTCTTT. Its protein is CASSVGGRPNTEAFF.

The V call is TRBV6-5, the J call TRBJ2-1; TRBD1 agrees at 7 bases. The CDR3 sequence is 12 residues long. The germline V gene encodes CDR1 MNHEY and CDR2 SVGAGI. V dropped 2 bases and J dropped 12; count of bases not matched to a gene: 4. Here the CDR3 reads CASSYPQGLQFF. The CDR3 nucleotides are TGTGCCAGCAGTTACCCACAGGGGCTGCAGTTCTTC.

This chain connects TRBV6-1 to TRBJ2-2; D is perhaps TRBD1 or TRBD2 (5 bases each). CDR3 length: 20 amino acids. V lost 4 bases and J lost 6, with 30 bases in between. Germline V CDR1 and CDR2: MNHNS, SASEGT. The CDR3 is CASSGQASDGTMTRAGELFF. Written as DNA, the CDR3 is TGTGCCAGCAGTGGCCAAGCTTCGGACGGGACGATGACTCGGGCCGGGGAGCTGTTTTTT.

The rearrangement uses TRBV28 and TRBJ2-1, with TRBD2 identical over 8 bases. The germline V gene has CDR1 MDHEN and CDR2 SYDVKM. The CDR3 spans 14 residues. Germline trimming cut 7 bases from V and 2 bases from J; bases unmatched to any gene: 4. In nucleotides, the CDR3 is TGTGCCAGCATCGGGAGGGCCGCCTACAATGAGCAGTTCTTC. Translating it yields CASIGRAAYNEQFF.

V usage is TRBV19 and J usage is TRBJ1-5; no firm D call. The CDR3 contains 16 residues. V was cut by 3 bases and J by 2 bases, with 14 bases left in between. Germline lookup yields CDR1 LNHDA and CDR2 SQIVND (reference sequence). The DNA for the CDR3 is TGTGCCAGTAGTATGATTCCCGCCGCGGGCAATCAGCCCCAGCATTTT. Translation gives CASSMIPAAGNQPQHF. Full variable domain (missing parts from reference TRBV19 and TRBJ1-5): DGGITQSPKYLFRKEGQNVTLSCEQNLNHDAMYWYRQDPGQGLRLIYYSQIVNDFQKGDIAEGYSVSREKKESFPLTVTSAQKNPTAFYLCASSMIPAAGNQPQHFGDGTRLSIL.

This chain joins TRBV7-2 and TRBJ2-3, with TRBD2 matching over 7 bases. The CDR3 length is 16 residues. The germline V gene has CDR1 SGHTA and CDR2 FQGNSA. Trimming removed 5 bases from V and 3 bases from J; junction bases left unmatched: 11. As DNA, the CDR3 is TGTGCCAGCAGCACACATTTTGCGGGAGAGACAGATACGCAGTATTTT. Its translation is CASSTHFAGETDTQYF.

This chain links TRBV6-1 with TRBJ2-7; TRBD2 agrees at 9 bases. V shed 10 bases and J 2 bases; nucleotides not matched to a gene: 6. CDR3 length: 13 amino acids. CDR1 is MNHNS and CDR2 is SASEGT in the germline V gene. In DNA, the CDR3 is TGTGCCACCAAGACTAGCGGAGCCTACGAGCAGTACTTC. It codes for CATKTSGAYEQYF.

To note about this clone: Other DNA sequences from this sample encode an identical CDR3 as well. The rearrangement uses TRBV9 and TRBJ2-2; TRBD2 might be the D (5 bases). The CDR3 runs to 15 residues. Germline V gives CDR1 SGDLS, CDR2 YYNGEE. Trimming shortened V by 0 bases and J by 5 bases, and 11 bases separated the two germline ends. DNA of the CDR3: TGTGCCAGCAGCGTAGTTGCAGGCGGGACCGGGGAGCTGTTTTTT. Translating gives CASSVVAGGTGELFF.

The chain links TRBV28 to TRBJ2-5; 8 nucleotides match TRBD2. Germline trimming cut 7 bases from V and 5 bases from J; bases unmatched to any gene: 9. In germline, CDR1 is MDHEN, CDR2 SYDVKM. The CDR3 consists of 14 residues. CDR3 residues: CASILRGAGETQYF. In DNA form, the CDR3 reads TGTGCCAGCATCCTGCGGGGGGCAGGGGAGACCCAGTACTTC.

Remarks on this clone: The same CDR3 arises from other DNA sequences in this sample as well. The chain couples TRBV18 to TRBJ2-3, with D uncertain. The CDR3 contains 13 residues. V gave up 3 bases and J gave up 1 base, with 5 bases separating them. Germline CDR1 and CDR2: KGHSH and LQKENI. The CDR3 region is CASSPTGTDTQYF. CDR3 nucleotide sequence: TGTGCCAGCTCACCTACCGGCACAGATACGCAGTATTTT.

This rearrangement joins TRBV4-2 to TRBJ1-2; D not resolved. Trimming stripped 0 bases from V and 5 bases from J, with 10 bases between. Germline V gives CDR1 LGHNA, CDR2 YNFKEQ. CDR3 length equals 14 residues. The CDR3 DNA is TGTGCCAGCAGCCAAGATATGAGCCAATATGGCTACACCTTC. Its protein product is CASSQDMSQYGYTF.

This sequence joins TRBV9 and TRBJ1-2; 8 bases fit TRBD1. Germline assignment: CDR1 SGDLS and CDR2 YYNGEE. With 6 bases clipped from V and 4 bases from J, the junction kept 8 bases outside the gene matches. The CDR3 is 14 residues long. This CDR3 is CASTPDRDFYGYTF. The CDR3, as DNA: TGTGCCAGCACGCCGGACAGGGATTTCTATGGCTACACCTTC.

The chain has TRBV7-9 and TRBJ1-4; no reliable D call. Trimming took 2 bases from V and 5 from J, leaving 12 bases between them. The CDR3 consists of 15 residues. CDR1 and CDR2 (germline): SEHNR, FQNEAQ (reference sequence). CDR3 in amino acids: CASSLMSQLNEKLFF. CDR3 bases: TGTGCCAGCAGCTTAATGAGTCAGCTGAATGAAAAACTGTTTTTT.

This clone was found a few times. The chain links TRBV29-1 to TRBJ1-4; D remains ambiguous. V lost 1 base and J lost 6, with 6 bases in between. This CDR3 comprises 12 residues. CDR1 is SQVTM, CDR2 ANQGSEA, per germline. CDR3 in DNA: TGCAGCGTTGAAGCGGGAGATGAAAAACTGTTTTTT. Protein product: CSVEAGDEKLFF.

This rearrangement joins TRBV6-1 to TRBJ2-1, with D uncertain. The CDR3 length is 15 residues. The V and J ends lost 7 bases and 5 bases respectively, with 18 bases between them. The germline V gene encodes CDR1 MNHNS and CDR2 SASEGT. The DNA for the CDR3 is TGTGCCAGCATGAACGGGCCGACGGTTAACAATGAGCAGTTCTTC. Its translation: CASMNGPTVNNEQFF.

The chain joins TRBV5-1 to TRBJ2-5; D might be TRBD1 (6 bases). The CDR3 length is 15 residues. In germline, CDR1 is SGHRS, CDR2 YFSETQ. Trimming removed 0 bases from V and 5 bases from J, with 14 bases in between. This chain's CDR3 is CASSLEQGGWETQYF. For the CDR3, the DNA is TGCGCCAGCAGCTTGGAACAGGGCGGGTGGGAGACCCAGTACTTC.

Points on this clone: The same CDR3 arises from other DNA sequences in this sample as well. This chain connects TRBV18 to TRBJ2-1; no clear D. The CDR3 extends over 15 amino acids. Per germline, CDR1 KGHSH and CDR2 LQKENI. The V end lost 3 bases, the J end lost 0 bases, and 9 bases lay between the germline ends. The CDR3 loop is CASSPPLSSYNEQFF. The DNA of the CDR3 is TGTGCCAGCTCACCCCCTTTGAGCTCCTACAATGAGCAGTTCTTC.

As to this clone: This specimen includes other DNA sequences encoding the same CDR3. This chain joins TRBV28 and TRBJ1-2; 10 nucleotides line up with TRBD1. Germline CDR1 is MDHEN and CDR2 is SYDVKM. Trimming cost V 6 bases and J 2 bases; bases outside gene matches: 3. The CDR3 spans 14 residues. The CDR3: CASSPGQGNYGYTF. The CDR3 DNA is TGTGCCAGCAGCCCGGGACAGGGGAACTATGGCTACACCTTC.